This T cell receptor (beta chain) was observed in a study of blood T cell repertoires in COVID-19. Study in general: The analysed material was cDNA or gDNA that came from T cells, B-cell-depleted T cells, or PBMCs.

Authors' methods: Reference gene primer amplification gave nucleated cell count estimates. Only in-frame clones appear in the TCRdb table, and some are missing; sequencing was by immunoSEQ multiplex PCR. The DNA was the basis for D and trimming; V, J and clone size are from that table. The sample records some 200,000 clones, roughly 90% being singletons. The V gene lost 0 bases and the J gene lost 1 base, with 6 bases spanning the gap. Germline CDR1 is MNHEY and CDR2 is SVGAGI. This CDR3 comprises 14 residues. In this sample, this clone turned up a few times. This chain uses TRBV6-5 with TRBJ1-1; D is ambiguous. Sequencing was performed on peripheral blood. This TCR derives from a woman aged 45-65 years with acute or convalescent COVID-19. The CDR3 reads CASSYSGKNTEAFF. The CDR3 DNA follows: TGTGCCAGCAGTTACTCTGGCAAGAACACTGAAGCTTTCTTT.